Here is one T cell receptor (beta chain) with its context. This entry comes from a study of shared clonotypes between healthy human individuals. Some clones are missing from TCRdb's copy, which holds only in-frame ones; the method was immunoSEQ multiplex PCR. The sample lists 2,500,000 or so clones, approximately 93% occurring once. The trim removed 3 bases at V and 1 base at J, leaving 1 base unmatched. The CDR3 is 15 residues long. CDR1 is SGHTA, CDR2 FQGNSA, per germline. This TCR was recovered from a man aged 18-30 years in good health. Some clones in this sample may be carry-over from other donors' samples. What was sequenced was naive CD4+ T cells from PBMCs. Stated subset: CD45RA+ positively selected. The V gene is TRBV7-2, the J gene TRBJ2-2; 8 bases are a match to TRBD1. The CDR3 nucleotides are TGTGCCAGCAGCTTCGGGACAGGGAACACCGGGGAGCTGTTTTTT. Its translation: CASSFGTGNTGELFF.